One and the same sample provided the 20 T cell receptor beta chains below, sequenced in a study of human T cells and chemical hapten exposure. This sample's time point: patch test 1, 2 weeks after DPC sensitization. Treatment indicated: therapeutic diphenylcyclopropenone sensitization with weekly scalp DPC. TCRdb called the RACE reads again in MiXCR, with one record for every CDR3 protein. The table has around 100,000 distinct CDR3 sequences, about 11% seen once. Specimen: whole blood, collected in connection with sensitization to the hapten diphenylcyclopropenone (DPC). The source is a woman aged 35 to 49 with alopecia areata. Some clones in this sample may be carry-over from other donors' samples.

This clonotype occurred many times. The CDR3 loop reads CASSLDLAGYEQYF. The CDR3 nucleotides read TGTGCCAGCAGCTTAGATCTCGCGGGCTACGAGCAGTACTTC. This chain connects TRBV11-2 to TRBJ2-7; TRBD2 is a possible D gene (5 bases). This CDR3 comprises 14 residues. V lost 0 bases to trimming and J lost 3 bases, with 9 bases between them. Germline V gives CDR1 SGHAT, CDR2 FQNNGV. The full variable domain, completed using reference TRBV11-2 and TRBJ2-7, is EAGVAQSPRYKIIEKRQSVAFWCNPISGHATLYWYQQILGQGPKLLIQFQNNGVVDDSQLPKDRFSAERLKGVDSTLKIQPAKLEDSAVYLCASSLDLAGYEQYFGPGTRLTVT.

This clonotype was seen at least ten times. The chain recombines TRBV3-1 with TRBJ2-7; unclear D gene. The CDR3 contains 13 residues. CDR1 and CDR2 from the germline V gene are LGHDT and YNNKEL (reference sequence). With 4 bases removed from V and 4 bases from J, the gap between germline ends came to 11 bases. CDR3 sequence (DNA): TGTGCCAGCAGCCGGTGGGAAGAATACGAGCAGTACTTC. It translates to CASSRWEEYEQYF.

This chain joins TRBV18 and TRBJ2-2; 7 bases match TRBD2. There are 17 residues in the CDR3. V lost 6 bases to trimming and J lost 5 bases; unmatched junction nucleotides: 15. CDR1 is KGHSH and CDR2 is LQKENI in the germline V gene. The chain's CDR3 is CASSHPPGLQETGELFF. The CDR3, as DNA: TGTGCCAGCTCCCATCCACCGGGACTACAGGAGACCGGGGAGCTGTTTTTT.

The chain couples TRBV6-4 to TRBJ2-1; 7 bases fit TRBD2. Germline trimming cut 6 bases from V and 0 bases from J; bases unmatched to any gene: 14. Germline V lookup: CDR1 MRHNA, CDR2 SNTAGT. The CDR3 covers 18 residues. The CDR3 loop reads CASSRTSLAASSYNEQFF. The CDR3 nucleotides are TGTGCCAGCAGCCGGACCTCCCTAGCGGCGAGCTCCTACAATGAGCAGTTCTTC.

This clonotype was seen repeatedly, ten times or more. The rearrangement links TRBV20-1 to TRBJ2-1, with TRBD2 matching 8 bases. Germline CDR1 DFQATT, CDR2 SNEGSKA (reference sequence). This CDR3 region has 14 residues. V lost 6 bases, J lost 0 bases, and 4 bases stayed unmatched. This CDR3 is CSAPRGASYNEQFF. CDR3 bases: TGCAGTGCCCCGCGGGGGGCCTCCTACAATGAGCAGTTCTTC.

This chain connects TRBV24-1 to TRBJ2-3; a possible D gene is TRBD1 (5 bases). The CDR3 is 16 residues long. CDR1 and CDR2 (germline): KGHDR, SFDVKD. Trimming took 3 bases from V and 0 from J, leaving 12 bases between them. The CDR3 nucleotides are TGTGCCACCAGTGATCAGGGCCGTACTAGCACAGATACGCAGTATTTT. Translation gives CATSDQGRTSTDTQYF.

This clonotype was counted many times. V is TRBV2 and J is TRBJ1-5; 9 bases align to TRBD1. This CDR3 is built from 15 residues. V was clipped by 6 bases and J by 0 bases; unmatched bases: 3. CDR1 is SNHLY and CDR2 is FYNNEI in the germline V gene. The CDR3 DNA follows: TGTGCCAGCAGGGGACAGGGCGATAGCAATCAGCCCCAGCATTTT. Its protein is CASRGQGDSNQPQHF.

A few counts support this clonotype. V and J are TRBV19 and TRBJ2-3; possibly TRBD2 for D (5 bases). Trimming took 1 base from V and 1 from J, leaving 12 bases between them. Germline V lookup: CDR1 LNHDA, CDR2 SQIVND (reference sequence). The CDR3 consists of 16 residues. This chain's CDR3 is CASSIAASRGTDTQYF. The CDR3 DNA reads TGTGCCAGTAGTATAGCAGCTAGCCGTGGCACAGATACGCAGTATTTT.

This clonotype appeared a few times. The chain is built from TRBV3-1 and TRBJ2-7; no definite D call. Trimming took off 1 base at V and 0 bases at J, with 10 bases between the two ends. The germline V gene encodes CDR1 LGHDT and CDR2 YNNKEL (reference sequence). This CDR3 is built from 15 residues. The CDR3 DNA reads as TGTGCCAGCAGCCAAGTGACTGGAGCCTCCTACGAGCAGTACTTC. This encodes CASSQVTGASYEQYF.

This clonotype was detected ten times or more. The chain recombines TRBV7-8 with TRBJ2-2, with 9 bases that match TRBD1. The V and J ends lost 5 bases and 7 bases, in that order; junction bases with no gene match: 8. Germline CDR1 reads SGHVS; CDR2 reads FQNEAQ. The CDR3 is 15 residues long. The CDR3 sequence: CASSANGQGSGELFF. Here the CDR3 DNA reads TGTGCCAGCAGCGCAAACGGACAGGGGAGCGGGGAGCTGTTTTTT.

The chain carries TRBV30 and TRBJ2-2, with 9 bases matching TRBD2. The V segment lost 0 bases and the J segment 2 bases; nucleotides outside the gene matches: 1. The CDR3 sequence is 15 residues long. Germline V gene sequence: CDR1 GTSNPN, CDR2 SVGIG (reference sequence). The CDR3 loop is CAWSVTSGNTGELFF. In nucleotides, the CDR3 is TGTGCCTGGAGTGTGACTAGCGGCAACACCGGGGAGCTGTTTTTT. The full variable domain, completed using reference TRBV30 and TRBJ2-2, is SQTIHQWPATLVQPVGSPLSLECTVEGTSNPNLYWYRQAAGRGLQLLFYSVGIGQISSEVPQNLSASRPQDRQFILSSKKLLLSDSGFYLCAWSVTSGNTGELFFGEGSRLTVL.

The CDR3 reads CASGGLSYNEQFF. CDR3 DNA: TGTGCCAGCGGCGGGCTCTCCTACAATGAGCAGTTCTTC. V is TRBV11-1 and J is TRBJ2-1, with D maybe TRBD2 (5 bases). Trimming took 8 bases from V and 0 from J, leaving 8 bases between them. Germline loops: CDR1 SGHAT, CDR2 FQDESV (reference sequence). CDR3 size: 13 residues.

This clonotype has at least ten counts. V is TRBV7-2 and J is TRBJ2-7, with 8 bases that match TRBD2. The J segment lost 2 bases and the V segment lost 8 bases, leaving 8 bases of the junction unmatched. Germline CDR1 and CDR2: SGHTA and FQGNSA. The CDR3 has 14 residues. CDR3 amino acids: CASREAGVPYEQYF. In nucleotides, the CDR3 is TGTGCCAGCCGGGAAGCGGGGGTTCCCTACGAGCAGTACTTC. Variable domain in full (rest from reference TRBV7-2 and TRBJ2-7): GAGVSQSPSNKVTEKGKDVELRCDPISGHTALYWYRQSLGQGLEFLIYFQGNSAPDKSGLPSDRFSAERTGGSVSTLTIQRTQQEDSAVYLCASREAGVPYEQYFGPGTRLTVT.

V usage is TRBV30 and J usage is TRBJ1-5; 7 bases align to TRBD1. The germline CDR1 and CDR2 sequences are GTSNPN and SVGIG (reference sequence). V gave up 1 base and J gave up 6 bases; unmatched junction bases: 3. The CDR3 runs to 13 residues. The CDR3 bases are TGTGCCTGGAGTGGACAGGGCCCTCAGCCCCAGCATTTT. It encodes CAWSGQGPQPQHF.

The chain joins TRBV6-2 or TRBV6-3 to TRBJ2-1, with TRBD2 identical over 9 bases. CDR1 is MNHEY, CDR2 SVGEGT, per germline. This CDR3 contains 16 residues. After removal of 6 bases from V and 3 bases from J, the junction contained 9 bases not matched to a gene. Written as DNA, the CDR3 is TGTGCCAGCAGCGACAGGACTAGCGCCTTCTACAATGAGCAGTTCTTC. This encodes CASSDRTSAFYNEQFF.

This clonotype appeared many times. The genes are TRBV4-2 and TRBJ2-2; D is unresolved. V gave up 0 bases and J gave up 1 base, with 3 bases separating them. The CDR3 extends over 14 amino acids. Germline V gene sequence: CDR1 LGHNA, CDR2 YNFKEQ. CDR3 in amino acids: CASSQDLNTGELFF. The DNA for the CDR3 is TGTGCCAGCAGCCAAGACTTGAACACCGGGGAGCTGTTTTTT.

The rearrangement joins TRBV11-2 to TRBJ2-1, with D possibly being TRBD1 or TRBD2 (5 bases each). The ends were cut back, 3 bases at V and 8 bases at J, with 17 bases in the middle. This CDR3 has 15 residues. Germline lookup yields CDR1 SGHAT and CDR2 FQNNGV. CDR3: CASSFPLGVGDEQFF. Here the CDR3 DNA reads TGTGCCAGCAGCTTCCCCTTGGGGGTCGGCGATGAGCAGTTCTTC.

The chain combines TRBV6-2 or TRBV6-3 with TRBJ2-1; 10 bases fit TRBD2. This CDR3 is 15 amino acids long. V shed 2 bases, J shed 8 bases, and the junction held 6 bases outside the gene matches. Germline V gene lookup returns CDR1 MNHEY and CDR2 SVGEGT. CDR3 in DNA: TGTGCCAGCAGTTACGGGCTAGCGGGAGTCGATGAGCAGTTCTTC. Translated, it gives CASSYGLAGVDEQFF.

V is TRBV10-3 and J is TRBJ2-3; tentative D call: TRBD1 (6 bases). Germline V lookup: CDR1 ENHRY, CDR2 SYGVKD. The V and J ends lost 11 bases and 2 bases respectively, with 14 bases between them. This CDR3 is built from 13 residues. The CDR3 here is CALKDRITDTQYF. DNA for the CDR3: TGTGCCTTGAAGGACAGAATCACAGATACGCAGTATTTT.

The CDR3 protein is CASSQGPPGTQYF. CDR3 sequence (DNA): TGTGCCAGCAGCCAAGGACCCCCCGGTACGCAGTATTTT. The chain recombines TRBV3-1 with TRBJ2-3, with D unresolved. Germline CDR1 LGHDT, CDR2 YNNKEL (reference sequence). V lost 1 base and J lost 8, with 10 bases in between. This CDR3 spans 13 amino acids.